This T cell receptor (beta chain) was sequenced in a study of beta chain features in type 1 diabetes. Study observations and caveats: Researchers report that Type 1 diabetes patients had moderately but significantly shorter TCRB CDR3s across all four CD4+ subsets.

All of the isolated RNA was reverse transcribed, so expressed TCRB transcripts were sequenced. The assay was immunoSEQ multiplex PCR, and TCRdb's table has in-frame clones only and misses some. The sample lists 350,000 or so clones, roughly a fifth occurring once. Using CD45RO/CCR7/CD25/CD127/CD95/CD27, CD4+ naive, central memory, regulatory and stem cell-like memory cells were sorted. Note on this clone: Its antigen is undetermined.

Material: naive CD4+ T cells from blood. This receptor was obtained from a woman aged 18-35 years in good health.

CDR3 in amino acids: CASSGPTGAYEQYF. DNA of the CDR3: TGTGCCAGCAGTGGCCCGACAGGGGCCTACGAGCAGTACTTC. The J gene is TRBJ2-7, the V gene TRBV25-1; 8 bases map to TRBD1. The CDR3 contains 14 residues. Germline V gene sequence: CDR1 MGHDK, CDR2 SYGVNS. Losses at the gene ends were 4 bases for V and 2 bases for J; bases not matched to a gene: 4.